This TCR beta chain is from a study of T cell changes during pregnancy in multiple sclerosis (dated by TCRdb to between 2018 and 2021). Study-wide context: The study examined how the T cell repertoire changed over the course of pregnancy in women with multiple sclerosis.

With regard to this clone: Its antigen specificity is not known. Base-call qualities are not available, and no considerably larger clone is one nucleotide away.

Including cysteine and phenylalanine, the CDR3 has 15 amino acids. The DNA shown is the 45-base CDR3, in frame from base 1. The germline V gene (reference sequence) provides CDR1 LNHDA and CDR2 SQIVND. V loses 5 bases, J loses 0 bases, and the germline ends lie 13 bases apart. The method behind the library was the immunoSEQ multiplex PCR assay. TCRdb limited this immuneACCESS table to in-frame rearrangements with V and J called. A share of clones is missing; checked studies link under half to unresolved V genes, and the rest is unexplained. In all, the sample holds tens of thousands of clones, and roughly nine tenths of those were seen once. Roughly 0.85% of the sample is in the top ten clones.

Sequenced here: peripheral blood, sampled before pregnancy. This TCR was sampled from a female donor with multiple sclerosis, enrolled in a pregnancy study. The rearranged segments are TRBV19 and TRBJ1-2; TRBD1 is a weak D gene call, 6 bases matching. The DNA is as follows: TGTGCCAGTAGTGGGCGACAGGAGGCTAACTATGGCTACACCTTC. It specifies CASSGRQEANYGYTF.